These 18 T cell receptor beta chains originate from one sample sequenced in a study of blood T cells in healthy people across ages. With a J-beta primer mix and a sample-barcoded 5' primer, a second PCR ran roughly 6 to 11 cycles. TCRdb recomputed calls from the 5' RACE reads with MiXCR, one row per CDR3 protein. The sample shows over a million distinct CDR3 sequences, approximately 43% of them seen only once. The sequenced sample consisted of blood. These receptors all come from a young woman in good health.

The gene calls are TRBV20-1 and TRBJ2-3; TRBD2 matches 8 bases. V was pared by 4 bases and J by 3 bases, with 12 bases of the junction left unmatched. The CDR3 totals 16 residues. The V gene's germline CDR1 is DFQATT and CDR2 SNEGSKA (reference sequence). The CDR3 reads CSANRGLADLTDTQYF. CDR3 bases: TGCAGTGCTAACAGAGGACTAGCCGATTTAACAGATACGCAGTATTTT.

This clonotype has just a few counts. This chain connects TRBV2 to TRBJ1-5, with unresolved D. CDR1 is SNHLY, CDR2 FYNNEI, per germline. Trimming cost V 1 base and J 6 bases, with 7 bases left between them. CDR3 length: 13 amino acids. The CDR3 protein is CASSEGPTQPQHF. The CDR3 coding sequence is TGTGCCAGCAGTGAAGGGCCGACTCAGCCCCAGCATTTT.

This chain uses TRBV6-5 with TRBJ2-1; TRBD2 matches 9 bases. The CDR3 totals 15 residues. V gave up 5 bases and J gave up 8 bases; unmatched junction bases: 10. Looked up from germline, CDR1 is MNHEY and CDR2 is SVGAGI. The CDR3 reads CASSTIAGDRYEQFF. Written as DNA, the CDR3 is TGTGCCAGCAGTACCATAGCGGGGGATAGGTATGAGCAGTTCTTC.

This clonotype was detected a few times. The V and J genes are TRBV24-1 and TRBJ2-1, with 7 bases fitting TRBD2. The V and J ends lost 4 bases and 5 bases, in that order; junction bases with no gene match: 10. This CDR3 is 16 amino acids long. From germline, CDR1 is KGHDR and CDR2 SFDVKD. Written as DNA, the CDR3 is TGTGCCACCAGTGACCCCTTAGCTAGCGGAAACAATGAGCAGTTCTTC. Its translation is CATSDPLASGNNEQFF.

This chain joins TRBV6-5 and TRBJ2-5; D not resolved. From germline, CDR1 is MNHEY and CDR2 SVGAGI. CDR3 size: 15 residues. Trimming removed 0 bases at V and 1 base at J, with 9 bases between. The CDR3 coding sequence is TGTGCCAGCAGTTACTCGAGTGCTAGCCAAGAGACCCAGTACTTC. Its protein product is CASSYSSASQETQYF.

This chain links TRBV13 with TRBJ2-7; the D gene is possibly TRBD1 (5 bases). The length of the CDR3 is 13 residues. The V gene lost 2 bases and the J gene lost 5 bases, with 10 bases spanning the gap. Germline-derived CDR1 and CDR2 are PRHDT and FYEKMQ (reference sequence). The CDR3 region has the DNA TGTGCCAGCAGCTTACCAGGGTTCCACGAGCAGTACTTC. Amino acid sequence: CASSLPGFHEQYF.

The V and J genes are TRBV30 and TRBJ2-7; no clear D gene. This CDR3 has 13 amino acids. Germline V gene sequence: CDR1 GTSNPN, CDR2 SVGIG (reference sequence). V was trimmed by 4 bases and J by 3 bases, leaving 13 bases between them. In nucleotides, the CDR3 is TGTGCCTGGAAGTTCAGGACGGACTACGAGCAGTACTTC. Its protein product is CAWKFRTDYEQYF. The complete variable domain, with remaining parts taken from reference TRBV30 and TRBJ2-7, reads SQTIHQWPATLVQPVGSPLSLECTVEGTSNPNLYWYRQAAGRGLQLLFYSVGIGQISSEVPQNLSASRPQDRQFILSSKKLLLSDSGFYLCAWKFRTDYEQYFGPGTRLTVT.

This clonotype is a singleton in its sample. The CDR3 nucleotides are TGCAGTGCCCCTAAGCCGCCACGCACTGAAGCTTTCTTT. This gives the protein CSAPKPPRTEAFF. The chain employs TRBV20-1 and TRBJ1-1; no firm D call. Per the germline V gene, CDR1 is DFQATT and CDR2 is SNEGSKA (reference sequence). V lost 6 bases, J lost 4 bases, and 15 bases lay in between. The CDR3 has 13 amino acids.

The V call is TRBV15, the J call TRBJ2-1, with a tentative D call TRBD2 (6 bases). Looked up from germline, CDR1 is LNHNV and CDR2 is YYDKDF (reference sequence). CDR3 length equals 17 residues. The V gene lost 0 bases and the J gene lost 1 base, with 13 bases spanning the gap. CDR3 residues: CATSRDKERESYNEQFF. The CDR3 DNA reads as TGTGCCACCAGCAGAGATAAAGAACGGGAGTCCTACAATGAGCAGTTCTTC.

This clonotype was detected a few times. The chain carries TRBV25-1 and TRBJ1-2; possibly TRBD1 for D (6 bases). The CDR3 covers 16 residues. V was pared by 5 bases and J by 3 bases, with 19 bases between. Germline V lookup: CDR1 MGHDK, CDR2 SYGVNS. CDR3 residues: CASSPRQGILDYGYTF. The CDR3 coding sequence is TGTGCCAGCAGTCCCCGCCAGGGGATTCTCGACTATGGCTACACCTTC.

CDR3 bases: TGTGCCAGCAGTGAAACGAGACGGAACTATGGCTACACCTTC. This translates into CASSETRRNYGYTF. The chain employs TRBV25-1 and TRBJ1-2; D is uncertain. Trimming took 2 bases from V and 2 from J, leaving 9 bases between them. Germline V gene sequence: CDR1 MGHDK, CDR2 SYGVNS. This CDR3 contains 14 residues.

This sequence joins TRBV28 and TRBJ1-1; D is possibly TRBD1 (6 bases). Germline assignment: CDR1 MDHEN and CDR2 SYDVKM. V was clipped by 4 bases and J by 7 bases, with 19 bases between them. This CDR3 region has 15 residues. The CDR3 region is CASSYTPRDKDEAFF. The CDR3 DNA reads TGTGCCAGCAGTTACACCCCCCGGGACAAGGATGAAGCTTTCTTT.

The V and J genes are TRBV20-1 and TRBJ1-5; TRBD1 matches 9 bases. With 0 bases clipped from V and 0 bases from J, the junction kept 3 bases outside the gene matches. Germline V gives CDR1 DFQATT, CDR2 SNEGSKA (reference sequence). CDR3 length equals 16 residues. Here the CDR3 DNA reads TGCAGTGCTAGAGACCGGACAGGGGATAGCAATCAGCCCCAGCATTTT. It encodes CSARDRTGDSNQPQHF.

The chain combines TRBV29-1 with TRBJ2-5, with D uncertain. V shed 1 base and J shed 4 bases, with 4 bases lying between them. Germline V gives CDR1 SQVTM, CDR2 ANQGSEA. The CDR3 runs 11 residues. The CDR3 loop is CSVEVGETQYF. In DNA form, the CDR3 reads TGCAGCGTTGAAGTTGGAGAGACCCAGTACTTC.

This sequence joins TRBV29-1 and TRBJ2-7, with D perhaps TRBD1 or TRBD2 (5 bases each). Per germline, CDR1 SQVTM and CDR2 ANQGSEA. This CDR3 is 12 amino acids long. The V and J ends lost 2 bases and 10 bases respectively, with 15 bases between them. CDR3: CSVESGRMAQYF. The CDR3 DNA follows: TGCAGCGTTGAATCAGGGAGAATGGCCCAGTACTTC.

The gene calls are TRBV6-2 or TRBV6-3 and TRBJ2-1; 7 bases align to TRBD2. The germline gives CDR1 MNHEY, CDR2 SVGEGT. The CDR3 is 13 amino acids. The J segment lost 8 bases and the V segment lost 6 bases, leaving 7 bases of the junction unmatched. The CDR3, as DNA: TGTGCCAGCAGGTTTGGGGCGGGGGATGAGCAGTTCTTC. This codes for CASRFGAGDEQFF.

The gene calls are TRBV29-1 and TRBJ1-4; no clear D gene. The CDR3 has 13 residues. Germline lookup yields CDR1 SQVTM and CDR2 ANQGSEA. V lost 0 bases to trimming and J lost 6 bases, with 8 bases between them. The CDR3 loop reads CSVEEGWDEKLFF. In nucleotides, the CDR3 is TGCAGCGTTGAAGAAGGGTGGGATGAAAAACTGTTTTTT. The whole variable domain, remainder taken from reference TRBV29-1 and TRBJ1-4, is SAVISQKPSRDICQRGTSLTIQCQVDSQVTMMFWYRQQPGQSLTLIATANQGSEATYESGFVIDKFPISRPNLTFSTLTVSNMSPEDSSIYLCSVEEGWDEKLFFGSGTQLSVL.

V is TRBV5-1 and J is TRBJ2-1; 9 bases agree with TRBD1. This CDR3 is built from 14 residues. Germline V CDR1 and CDR2: SGHRS, YFSETQ. Trimming removed 5 bases from V and 8 bases from J; junction bases left unmatched: 8. CDR3 DNA sequence: TGCGCCAGCAGACCCGGGACAGGGACCTATGAGCAGTTCTTC. It codes for CASRPGTGTYEQFF.